The 27 T cell receptor beta chains below were found in one sample sequenced in a study of identifying expanded T cells in peripheral blood. The repertoire was sequenced with immunoSEQ multiplex PCR; TCRdb's copy has only in-frame clones and lacks some. The sample has around 100,000 clones, 70% to 90% seen once; the top ten hold roughly 17%. Sequenced input: blood. These receptors were obtained from a person between 18 and 70 years old in good health.

The chain recombines TRBV5-4 with TRBJ1-1; weak D call: TRBD1 (6 bases). Germline CDR1 SGHNT, CDR2 YYREEE (reference sequence). The V gene lost 0 bases and the J gene lost 10 bases, with 10 bases spanning the gap. The CDR3 has 12 residues. The CDR3 DNA sequence: TGTGCCAGCAGCTTGGATAGGGGGGGAGCTTTCTTT. Its protein product is CASSLDRGGAFF.

This clone has just a few counts. This sequence joins TRBV6-5 and TRBJ2-7; 7 nucleotides align to TRBD2. Trimming cost V 2 bases and J 0 bases; bases outside gene matches: 4. This CDR3 contains 15 residues. Germline-derived CDR1 and CDR2 are MNHEY and SVGAGI. CDR3 nucleotides: TGTGCCAGCAGTTACAGCGGGGATAGCTCCTACGAGCAGTACTTC. This sequence encodes CASSYSGDSSYEQYF.

The chain joins TRBV29-1 to TRBJ1-6; tentative D call: TRBD1 (5 bases). Trimming removed 5 bases at V and 10 bases at J, with 21 bases between. The CDR3 runs to 15 residues. Germline assignment: CDR1 SQVTM and CDR2 ANQGSEA. The CDR3 nucleotides are TGCAGCGTTAATCCCGGGACTCTAAGGGGCTCACCCCTCCACTTT. This sequence encodes CSVNPGTLRGSPLHF.

Turning to this clone: Just one base apart from a much larger clone, this may be a read error. The chain is built from TRBV2 and TRBJ1-1; D perhaps matches TRBD1 (5 bases). Germline V CDR1 and CDR2: SNHLY, FYNNEI. The CDR3 is 12 residues long. V was shortened by 6 bases and J by 1 base, with 6 bases between the two germline ends. CDR3 amino acids: CASRTGNTEAFF. The CDR3 region has the DNA TGTGCCAGCAGAACAGGGAACACTGAAGCTTTCTTT.

This clone appeared a few times. The V gene is TRBV5-4, the J gene TRBJ1-1; no clear D gene. Trimming shortened V by 0 bases and J by 4 bases, and 10 bases separated the two germline ends. CDR3 size: 14 residues. Germline values: CDR1 SGHNT, CDR2 YYREEE (reference sequence). CDR3: CASSLGGVGTEAFF. The CDR3, as DNA: TGTGCCAGCAGCTTGGGGGGAGTGGGCACTGAAGCTTTCTTT.

This sequence joins TRBV30 and TRBJ1-5; maybe TRBD1 (5 bases). The CDR3 consists of 13 residues. Looked up from germline, CDR1 is GTSNPN and CDR2 is SVGIG (reference sequence). Trimming pared 0 bases from V and 5 bases from J, leaving 8 bases between. The CDR3 nucleotides are TGTGCCTGGAGTGTCAGGGAGGATCAGCCCCAGCATTTT. Translation: CAWSVREDQPQHF.

This sequence joins TRBV30 and TRBJ1-4; 9 bases match TRBD1. The CDR3 extends over 13 amino acids. Germline CDR1 is GTSNPN and CDR2 is SVGIG (reference sequence). The J segment lost 10 bases and the V segment lost 4 bases, leaving 7 bases of the junction unmatched. CDR3 in amino acids: CAWNGQGQGKLFF. The CDR3 nucleotides read TGTGCCTGGAATGGACAGGGGCAGGGAAAACTGTTTTTT.

This chain uses TRBV5-1 with TRBJ2-5; D may correspond to TRBD1 or TRBD2 (5 bases each). The CDR3 spans 15 residues. V dropped 0 bases and J dropped 2 bases, with 11 bases sitting between them. The germline V gene encodes CDR1 SGHRS and CDR2 YFSETQ. The CDR3 loop is CASSLGGAVQETQYF. CDR3 DNA sequence: TGCGCCAGCAGCTTGGGAGGGGCCGTACAAGAGACCCAGTACTTC.

On this clone itself: Germline and junction disagree at one end, which may indicate a read error. This chain uses TRBV6-5 with TRBJ1-6, with D uncertain. The CDR3 covers 15 residues. Germline V CDR1 and CDR2: MNHEY, SVGAGI. The CDR3 spells CASSLREGYSSPLHF. Here the CDR3 DNA reads TGTGCCAGCAGCCTAAGAGAGGGATATAGTTCACCCCTCCACTTT.

The CDR3 DNA sequence: TGTGCCAGCAGCTTTCGAGGCAGGACGGCAGATACGCAGTATTTT. It specifies CASSFRGRTADTQYF. The chain is built from TRBV5-5 and TRBJ2-3; D remains ambiguous. V lost 2 bases and J 4 bases, leaving 14 bases between the germline ends. The CDR3 consists of 15 residues. Germline V gene sequence: CDR1 SGHKS, CDR2 YYEKEE (reference sequence).

The chain links TRBV13 to TRBJ2-4; TRBD1 or TRBD2 may be the D gene (5 bases each). The CDR3 runs to 17 residues. V dropped 5 bases and J dropped 0 bases, with 17 bases sitting between them. Germline V gene lookup returns CDR1 PRHDT and CDR2 FYEKMQ (reference sequence). The CDR3 protein is CASSNYGTELAKNIQYF. The CDR3 DNA is TGTGCCAGCAGCAATTACGGGACGGAGCTAGCCAAAAACATTCAGTACTTC.

The chain is built from TRBV12-5 and TRBJ2-1; the match to TRBD2 covers 9 bases. J lost 8 bases, V lost 2 bases, and 10 bases had no gene match. The CDR3 is 16 amino acids. Germline assignment: CDR1 LGHNT and CDR2 FRNRAP. The CDR3 DNA is TGTGCTAGTGGTTTGCAACGCGGGACTAGCTGGGATGAGCAGTTCTTC. Residues: CASGLQRGTSWDEQFF.

This sequence joins TRBV19 and TRBJ1-6; D might be TRBD1 (5 bases). The CDR3 is 16 residues long. V shed 10 bases and J shed 0 bases, with 16 bases lying between them. The germline V gene has CDR1 LNHDA and CDR2 SQIVND (reference sequence). CDR3 nucleotides: TGTGCCACCCGAGGGACTCAGAGCTCCTATAATTCACCCCTCCACTTT. Its translation is CATRGTQSSYNSPLHF.

CDR3 sequence: CASSRTGGIDSPLHF. CDR3 nucleotide sequence: TGTGCCAGCAGCCGGACAGGGGGCATTGATTCACCCCTCCACTTT. The V and J genes are TRBV9 and TRBJ1-6, with 11 bases lining up with TRBD1. Germline V gene data show CDR1 as SGDLS and CDR2 as YYNGEE. V dropped 4 bases and J dropped 8; count of bases not matched to a gene: 5. This CDR3 contains 15 residues.

This chain joins TRBV6-5 and TRBJ2-7, with TRBD2 as a possible D gene (6 bases). Per germline, CDR1 MNHEY and CDR2 SVGAGI. The CDR3 is made up of 15 amino acids. Trimming pared 3 bases from V and 3 bases from J, leaving 15 bases between. CDR3 region: CASSYGRGLNYEQYF. The CDR3 region has the DNA TGTGCCAGCAGTTATGGGCGGGGTCTGAACTACGAGCAGTACTTC.

This clone was observed a few times. J is TRBJ2-5 and V is TRBV11-3; D gene ambiguous. Germline CDR1 and CDR2: SGHNT and YENEEA. The V end lost 1 base, the J end lost 2 bases, and 5 bases lay between the germline ends. The CDR3 runs 13 residues. This chain's CDR3 is CASSLGLQETQYF. The CDR3 DNA sequence: TGTGCCAGCAGCTTAGGTCTGCAAGAGACCCAGTACTTC.

This clone showed up just a few times. The rearrangement uses TRBV7-2 and TRBJ1-4; no clear D gene. Germline V gene data show CDR1 as SGHTA and CDR2 as FQGNSA. Trimming took 2 bases from V and 5 from J, leaving 12 bases between them. The CDR3 is 15 residues long. The CDR3 DNA reads TGTGCCAGCAGCTTAAGTACCCTCCTCAATGAAAAACTGTTTTTT. It translates to CASSLSTLLNEKLFF.

The rearrangement links TRBV27 to TRBJ1-2; D not certain. The CDR3 contains 16 residues. V lost 1 base and J lost 0, with 12 bases in between. Per the germline V gene, CDR1 is MNHEY and CDR2 is SMNVEV (reference sequence). CDR3 sequence: CASSLLTGPPNYGYTF. The CDR3 DNA follows: TGTGCCAGCAGTTTATTAACGGGCCCGCCTAACTATGGCTACACCTTC.

The genes are TRBV4-3 and TRBJ2-1; maybe TRBD1 (5 bases). The CDR3 length is 13 residues. The V gene's germline CDR1 is LGHNA and CDR2 YSLEER. V was clipped by 1 base and J by 8 bases, with 9 bases between them. The CDR3 region is CASSQGRVDEQFF. The CDR3 DNA is TGCGCCAGCAGCCAAGGCAGGGTCGATGAGCAGTTCTTC.

The V call is TRBV5-1, the J call TRBJ2-3; 10 bases fit TRBD1. The CDR3 runs to 16 residues. CDR1 is SGHRS and CDR2 is YFSETQ in the germline V gene. Trimming cost V 4 bases and J 3 bases; bases outside gene matches: 8. The CDR3 nucleotides read TGCGCCAGCAGCAAGACAGGGGGCGCGGGGACAGATACGCAGTATTTT. As protein: CASSKTGGAGTDTQYF.

The V and J genes are TRBV30 and TRBJ1-2, with TRBD1 matching over 9 bases. This CDR3 region has 12 residues. Germline values: CDR1 GTSNPN, CDR2 SVGIG (reference sequence). The DNA for the CDR3 is TGTGGGATCGGACAGGGGAACTATGGCTACACCTTC. Protein: CGIGQGNYGYTF.

This chain joins TRBV18 and TRBJ1-5; D gene ambiguous. Between the trimmed V and J ends, which lost 1 base and 0 bases, there was a span of 7 bases. The CDR3 spans 15 residues. Germline lookup yields CDR1 KGHSH and CDR2 LQKENI. Here the CDR3 reads CASSPLEGSNQPQHF. CDR3 nucleotides: TGTGCCAGCTCACCACTGGAGGGTAGCAATCAGCCCCAGCATTTT.

The gene calls are TRBV7-2 and TRBJ1-1; no clear D. CDR1 is SGHTA and CDR2 is FQGNSA in the germline V gene. This CDR3 is 13 amino acids long. The V gene lost 6 bases and the J gene lost 7 bases, with 15 bases spanning the gap. Here the CDR3 DNA reads TGTGCCAGCAGGGCATTTGCCGATATTGAAGCTTTCTTT. Its protein product is CASRAFADIEAFF.

The chain joins TRBV19 to TRBJ1-1, with 8 bases fitting TRBD1. There are 16 residues in the CDR3. From germline, CDR1 is LNHDA and CDR2 SQIVND (reference sequence). With 1 base clipped from V and 5 bases from J, the junction kept 9 bases outside the gene matches. The chain's CDR3 is CASSIGKRTGPTEAFF. The CDR3 region has the DNA TGTGCCAGTAGTATAGGAAAGAGGACAGGGCCTACTGAAGCTTTCTTT.

V gene TRBV4-2 combines with J gene TRBJ2-1; D is perhaps TRBD2 (6 bases). This CDR3 has 18 residues. Trimming took 0 bases from V and 4 from J, leaving 19 bases between them. CDR1 and CDR2 from the germline V gene are LGHNA and YNFKEQ. DNA for the CDR3: TGTGCCAGCAGCCAAGATTTTGTTTTCGGCCGGGGGTACAATGAGCAGTTCTTC. Translation: CASSQDFVFGRGYNEQFF.

The rearrangement uses TRBV7-2 and TRBJ1-6; D possibly corresponds to TRBD1 (6 bases). Germline V lookup: CDR1 SGHTA, CDR2 FQGNSA. The CDR3 is 17 amino acids. Trimming cost V 5 bases and J 5 bases, with 19 bases left between them. CDR3 region: CASSLHGGASNNSPLHF. CDR3 DNA sequence: TGTGCCAGCAGCCTTCATGGGGGGGCCTCGAATAATTCACCCCTCCACTTT. Full variable domain (remainder filled in from reference TRBV7-2 and TRBJ1-6): GAGVSQSPSNKVTEKGKDVELRCDPISGHTALYWYRQSLGQGLEFLIYFQGNSAPDKSGLPSDRFSAERTGGSVSTLTIQRTQQEDSAVYLCASSLHGGASNNSPLHFGNGTRLTVT.

The chain recombines TRBV27 with TRBJ1-1; the D is unclear. This CDR3 is built from 14 residues. V dropped 2 bases and J dropped 5 bases, with 12 bases sitting between them. Germline loops: CDR1 MNHEY, CDR2 SMNVEV (reference sequence). CDR3 sequence: CASSLTRQGTEAFF. CDR3 coding DNA: TGTGCCAGCAGTTTAACCCGGCAAGGGACTGAAGCTTTCTTT.